These 9 T cell receptor beta chains were all obtained from the same sample, sequenced in a study of molecular identifiers for immune sequencing clone quantification. TCRdb reprocessed the PCR reads via MiXCR and lists one record per CDR3 protein. The sample has fewer than 350,000 distinct CDR3 sequences, roughly a quarter seen once; the top ten hold 0.65% to 0.95%. Material for sequencing was naive CD8+ T cells from blood, with Jurkat cell RNA spiked in. Sample subset: FACS-sorted CD8+CD4-CCR7+CD45RA+ naive T cells. These TCRs come from a human donor in good health. Some libraries in this study had Jurkat cell RNA spiked in.

In the case of this clonotype: This may stem from a read error, because a much larger clone lies one nucleotide away. This chain joins TRBV12-3 or TRBV12-4 and TRBJ2-3; 8 positions agree with TRBD2. Trimming at V came to 6 bases and at J to 2 bases, leaving 7 bases not matched to a gene. The CDR3 is 15 amino acids. The DNA of the CDR3 is TGTGCCAGCAGGCCTAGCGGGTATAACACAGATACGCAGTATTTT. Residues: CASRPSGYNTDTQYF.

The V and J genes are TRBV4-2 and TRBJ2-1; D remains ambiguous. Germline V CDR1 and CDR2: LGHNA, YNFKEQ. Trimming left V 1 base short and J 8 bases short, with 21 bases between. This CDR3 has 17 residues. The CDR3 DNA is TGTGCCAGCAGCCAAGGAGACGTAACCCCCGAGCTTCATGAGCAGTTCTTC. Translating it yields CASSQGDVTPELHEQFF.

The table lists this clonotype with many counts. The V gene is TRBV25-1, the J gene TRBJ1-1; maybe TRBD1 (6 bases). Germline CDR1 is MGHDK and CDR2 is SYGVNS. This CDR3 spans 13 amino acids. Trimming took 5 bases from V and 3 from J, leaving 10 bases between them. The CDR3 DNA is TGTGCCAGCAGTCAGGGGTTGTACACTGAAGCTTTCTTT. Protein sequence: CASSQGLYTEAFF. Full variable domain (missing parts from reference TRBV25-1 and TRBJ1-1): EADIYQTPRYLVIGTGKKITLECSQTMGHDKMYWYQQDPGMELHLIHYSYGVNSTEKGDLSSESTVSRIRTEHFPLTLESARPSHTSQYLCASSQGLYTEAFFGQGTRLTVV.

This clonotype showed up just a few times. This chain connects TRBV4-2 to TRBJ2-7, with unresolved D. V shed 0 bases and J shed 2 bases, with 8 bases lying between them. This CDR3 is 14 amino acids long. Germline V CDR1 and CDR2: LGHNA, YNFKEQ. The CDR3 DNA reads as TGTGCCAGCAGCCAAGATAGCCAGCCCTACGAGCAGTACTTC. Its translation is CASSQDSQPYEQYF.

This clonotype was counted many times. V and J are TRBV7-2 and TRBJ2-5; TRBD1 matches at 9 bases. Germline CDR1 is SGHTA and CDR2 is FQGNSA. This CDR3 has 14 amino acids. V trimming: 5 bases; J trimming: 5 bases; junction bases outside the gene matches: 6. The CDR3 DNA reads as TGTGCCAGCAGCATCGGACAGGGGATTGAGACCCAGTACTTC. Translation: CASSIGQGIETQYF.

With respect to this clonotype: The junction and the germline gene differ at one end; a read error may be behind it. The J gene is TRBJ2-7, the V gene TRBV11-2, with TRBD2 identical over 12 bases. The CDR3 loop spans 17 amino acids. Germline V lookup: CDR1 SGHAT, CDR2 FQNNGV. The CDR3 bases are TGTGCCAGCAGCTTATGGTCTAGCGGGAGGGCCTTCTACGTGCAGTACTTC. Protein: CASSLWSSGRAFYVQYF. The full variable domain, its missing parts supplied by reference TRBV11-2 and TRBJ2-7, is EAGVAQSPRYKIIEKRQSVAFWCNPISGHATLYWYQQILGQGPKLLIQFQNNGVVDDSQLPKDRFSAERLKGVDSTLKIQPAKLEDSAVYLCASSLWSSGRAFYVQYFGPGTRLTVT.

This clonotype was counted many times. The chain couples TRBV19 to TRBJ1-5; D remains ambiguous. CDR1 is LNHDA and CDR2 is SQIVND in the germline V gene (reference sequence). Trimming took 4 bases from V and 0 from J, leaving 7 bases between them. The CDR3 runs 14 residues. The DNA for the CDR3 is TGTGCCAGTAGTAGTAGTCTTAGCAATCAGCCCCAGCATTTT. Encoded protein: CASSSSLSNQPQHF.

This rearrangement joins TRBV3-1 to TRBJ2-5; 9 nucleotides match TRBD1. This CDR3 has 17 residues. Germline CDR1 reads LGHDT; CDR2 reads YNNKEL (reference sequence). V shed 3 bases, J shed 1 base, and the junction held 9 bases outside the gene matches. The CDR3 here is CASSQDPGQGIQETQYF. CDR3 bases: TGTGCCAGCAGCCAGGACCCGGGACAGGGAATCCAAGAGACCCAGTACTTC.

This clonotype has ten or more counts. The gene calls are TRBV13 and TRBJ1-2; TRBD1 agrees at 7 bases. The CDR3 extends over 14 amino acids. V lost 0 bases to trimming and J lost 5 bases; unmatched junction nucleotides: 3. Germline values: CDR1 PRHDT, CDR2 FYEKMQ (reference sequence). CDR3 DNA: TGTGCCAGCAGCTTAGGCGGGACAGCATATGGCTACACCTTC. It is translated as CASSLGGTAYGYTF.